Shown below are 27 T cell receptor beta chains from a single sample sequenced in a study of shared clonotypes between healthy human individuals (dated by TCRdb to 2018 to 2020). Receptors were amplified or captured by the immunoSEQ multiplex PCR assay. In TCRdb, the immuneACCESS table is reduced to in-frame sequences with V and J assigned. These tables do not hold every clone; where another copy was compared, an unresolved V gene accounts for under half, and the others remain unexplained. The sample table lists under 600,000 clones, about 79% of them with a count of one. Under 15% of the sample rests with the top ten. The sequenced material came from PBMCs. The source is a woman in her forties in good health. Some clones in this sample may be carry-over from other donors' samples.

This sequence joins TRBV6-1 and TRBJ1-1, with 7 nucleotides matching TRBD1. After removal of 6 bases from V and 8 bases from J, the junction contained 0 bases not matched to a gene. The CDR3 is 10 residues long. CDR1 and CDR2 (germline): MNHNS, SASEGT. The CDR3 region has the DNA TGTGCCAGCAGGGACAGGGAAGCTTTCTTT. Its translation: CASRDREAFF.

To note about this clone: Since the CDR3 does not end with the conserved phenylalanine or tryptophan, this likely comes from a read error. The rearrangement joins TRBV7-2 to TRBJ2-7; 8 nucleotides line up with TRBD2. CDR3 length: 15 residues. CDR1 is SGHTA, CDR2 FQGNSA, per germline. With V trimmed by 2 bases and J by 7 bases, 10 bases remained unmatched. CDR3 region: CASSLWSRVAGEQYL. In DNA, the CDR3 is TGTGCCAGCAGCTTATGGTCCAGGGTAGCGGGAGAGCAGTACCTC.

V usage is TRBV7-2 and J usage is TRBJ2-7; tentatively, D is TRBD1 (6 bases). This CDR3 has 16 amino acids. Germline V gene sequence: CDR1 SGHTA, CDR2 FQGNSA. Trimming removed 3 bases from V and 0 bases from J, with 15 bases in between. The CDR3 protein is CASSLGRGFVSYEQYF. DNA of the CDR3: TGTGCCAGCAGCTTGGGAAGGGGGTTCGTCTCCTACGAGCAGTACTTC.

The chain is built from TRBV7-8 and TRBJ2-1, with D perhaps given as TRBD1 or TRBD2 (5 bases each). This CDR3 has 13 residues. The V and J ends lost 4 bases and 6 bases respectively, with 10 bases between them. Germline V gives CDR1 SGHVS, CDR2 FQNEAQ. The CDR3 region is CASSSGPINEQFF. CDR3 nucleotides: TGTGCCAGCAGCTCGGGGCCCATCAATGAGCAGTTCTTC.

CDR3 protein: CASSRPGTNTEAFF. The CDR3 nucleotides are TGTGCCAGCAGCCGCCCGGGGACGAACACTGAAGCTTTCTTT. The gene calls are TRBV14 and TRBJ1-1, with D perhaps matching TRBD1 (5 bases). Germline assignment: CDR1 SGHDN and CDR2 FVKESK. V gave up 4 bases and J gave up 1 base, with 10 bases separating them. The CDR3 runs to 14 residues. Together with reference TRBV14 and TRBJ1-1, the CDR3 gives the full variable domain: EAGVTQFPSHSVIEKGQTVTLRCDPISGHDNLYWYRRVMGKEIKFLLHFVKESKQDESGMPNNRFLAERTGGTYSTLKVQPAELEDSGVYFCASSRPGTNTEAFFGQGTRLTVV.

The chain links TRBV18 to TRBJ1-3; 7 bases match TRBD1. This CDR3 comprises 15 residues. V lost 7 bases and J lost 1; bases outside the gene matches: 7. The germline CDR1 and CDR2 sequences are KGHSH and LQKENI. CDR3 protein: CASWTGAGSGNTIYF. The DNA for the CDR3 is TGTGCCAGCTGGACAGGAGCCGGATCTGGAAACACCATATATTTT.

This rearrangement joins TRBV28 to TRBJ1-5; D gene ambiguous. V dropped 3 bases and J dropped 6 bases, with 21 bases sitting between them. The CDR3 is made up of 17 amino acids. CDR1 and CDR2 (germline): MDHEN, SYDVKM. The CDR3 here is CASSFYPQRVGIQPQHF. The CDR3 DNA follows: TGTGCCAGCAGTTTTTACCCGCAAAGGGTGGGGATTCAGCCCCAGCATTTT.

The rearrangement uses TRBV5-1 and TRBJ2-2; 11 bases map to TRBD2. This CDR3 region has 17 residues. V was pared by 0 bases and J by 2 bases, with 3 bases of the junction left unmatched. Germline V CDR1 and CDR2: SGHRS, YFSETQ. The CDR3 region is CASSLAGLAGNTGELFF. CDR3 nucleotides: TGCGCCAGCAGCTTGGCAGGACTAGCGGGCAACACCGGGGAGCTGTTTTTT.

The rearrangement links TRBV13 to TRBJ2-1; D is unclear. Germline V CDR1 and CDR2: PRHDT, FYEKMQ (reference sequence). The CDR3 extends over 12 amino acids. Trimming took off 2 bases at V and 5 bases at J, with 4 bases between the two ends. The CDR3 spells CASSLNHNEQFF. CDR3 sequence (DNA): TGTGCCAGCAGCTTAAATCACAATGAGCAGTTCTTC. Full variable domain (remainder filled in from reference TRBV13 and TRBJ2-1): AAGVIQSPRHLIKEKRETATLKCYPIPRHDTVYWYQQGPGQDPQFLISFYEKMQSDKGSIPDRFSAQQFSDYHSELNMSSLELGDSALYFCASSLNHNEQFFGPGTRLTVL.

CDR3 residues: CASSYGSGSLYEQFF. The CDR3 DNA is TGTGCCAGCAGCTACGGTAGCGGGAGCTTGTATGAGCAGTTCTTC. The chain links TRBV7-2 to TRBJ2-1; 9 positions agree with TRBD2. The CDR3 spans 15 residues. Per the germline V gene, CDR1 is SGHTA and CDR2 is FQGNSA. V shed 4 bases and J 8 bases; nucleotides not matched to a gene: 9.

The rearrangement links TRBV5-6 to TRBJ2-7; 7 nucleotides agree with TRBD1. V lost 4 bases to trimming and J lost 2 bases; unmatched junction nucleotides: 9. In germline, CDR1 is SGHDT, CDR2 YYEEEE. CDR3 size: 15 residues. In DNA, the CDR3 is TGTGCCAGCAGCCGACAGGGATCCCTAACCTACGAGCAGTACTTC. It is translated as CASSRQGSLTYEQYF.

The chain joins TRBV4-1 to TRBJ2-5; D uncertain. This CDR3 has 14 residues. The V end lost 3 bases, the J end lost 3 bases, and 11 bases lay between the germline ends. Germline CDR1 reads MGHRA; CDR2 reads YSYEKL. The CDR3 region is CASSQLVVEETQYF. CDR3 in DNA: TGCGCCAGCAGCCAGTTGGTGGTTGAAGAGACCCAGTACTTC.

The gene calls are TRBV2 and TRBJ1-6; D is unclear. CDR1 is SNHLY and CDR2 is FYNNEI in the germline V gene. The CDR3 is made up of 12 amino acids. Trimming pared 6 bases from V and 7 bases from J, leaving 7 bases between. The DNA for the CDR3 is TGTGCCAGCAGCCGAGAAAATTCACCCCTCCACTTT. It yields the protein CASSRENSPLHF.

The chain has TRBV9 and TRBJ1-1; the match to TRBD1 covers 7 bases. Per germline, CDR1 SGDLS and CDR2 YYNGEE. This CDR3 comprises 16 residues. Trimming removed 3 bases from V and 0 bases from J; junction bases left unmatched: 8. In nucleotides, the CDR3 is TGTGCCAGCAGCGCCCGATTCGGACAGGTGAACACTGAAGCTTTCTTT. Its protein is CASSARFGQVNTEAFF.

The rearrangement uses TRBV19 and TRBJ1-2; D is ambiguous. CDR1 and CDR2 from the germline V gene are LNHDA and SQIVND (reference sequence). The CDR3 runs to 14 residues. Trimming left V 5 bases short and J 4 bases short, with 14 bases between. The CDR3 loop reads CASSSYSTFYGYTF. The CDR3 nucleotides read TGTGCCAGTAGTTCGTATAGTACCTTCTATGGCTACACCTTC.

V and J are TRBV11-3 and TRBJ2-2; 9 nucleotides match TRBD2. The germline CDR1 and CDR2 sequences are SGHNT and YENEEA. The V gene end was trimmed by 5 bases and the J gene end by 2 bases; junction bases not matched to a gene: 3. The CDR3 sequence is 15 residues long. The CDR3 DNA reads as TGTGCCAGCAGCCTGACTAGCGGTAACACCGGGGAGCTGTTTTTT. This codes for CASSLTSGNTGELFF.

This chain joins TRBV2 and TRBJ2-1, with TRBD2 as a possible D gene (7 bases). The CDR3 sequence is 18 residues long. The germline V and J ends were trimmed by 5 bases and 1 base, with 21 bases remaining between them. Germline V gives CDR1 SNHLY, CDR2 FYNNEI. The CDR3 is CASSTRTDWEGSYNEQFF. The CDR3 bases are TGTGCCAGCAGTACCCGGACAGATTGGGAGGGGTCCTACAATGAGCAGTTCTTC.

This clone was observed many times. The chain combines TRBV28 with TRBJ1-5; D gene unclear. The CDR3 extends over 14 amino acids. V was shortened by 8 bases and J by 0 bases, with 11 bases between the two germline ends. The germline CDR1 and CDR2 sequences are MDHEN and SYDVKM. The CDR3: CASLTRNSNQPQHF. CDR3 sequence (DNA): TGTGCCAGCTTGACCCGGAATAGCAATCAGCCCCAGCATTTT.

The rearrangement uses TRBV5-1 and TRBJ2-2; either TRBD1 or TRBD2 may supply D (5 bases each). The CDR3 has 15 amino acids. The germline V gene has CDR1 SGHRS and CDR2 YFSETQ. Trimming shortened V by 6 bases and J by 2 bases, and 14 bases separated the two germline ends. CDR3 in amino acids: CASTHGTENTGELFF. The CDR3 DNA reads TGCGCCAGCACCCACGGGACGGAAAACACCGGGGAGCTGTTTTTT.

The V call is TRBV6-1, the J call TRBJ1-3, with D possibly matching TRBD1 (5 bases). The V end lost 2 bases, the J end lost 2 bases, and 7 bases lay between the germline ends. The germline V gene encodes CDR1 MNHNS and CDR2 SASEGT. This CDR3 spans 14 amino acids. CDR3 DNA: TGTGCCAGCAGTGAATGGGGGGCTGGAAACACCATATATTTT. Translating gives CASSEWGAGNTIYF.

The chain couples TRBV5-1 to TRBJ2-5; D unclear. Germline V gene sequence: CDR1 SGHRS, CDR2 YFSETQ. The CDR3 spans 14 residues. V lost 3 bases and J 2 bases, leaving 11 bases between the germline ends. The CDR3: CASSSNSEQETQYF. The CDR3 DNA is TGCGCCAGCAGCTCGAATTCAGAGCAAGAGACCCAGTACTTC.

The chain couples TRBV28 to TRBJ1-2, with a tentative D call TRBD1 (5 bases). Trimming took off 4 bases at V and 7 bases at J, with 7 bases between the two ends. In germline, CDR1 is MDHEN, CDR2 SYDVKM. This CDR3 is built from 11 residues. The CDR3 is CASSSGPGYTF. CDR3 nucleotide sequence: TGTGCCAGCAGTTCGGGACCTGGCTACACCTTC.

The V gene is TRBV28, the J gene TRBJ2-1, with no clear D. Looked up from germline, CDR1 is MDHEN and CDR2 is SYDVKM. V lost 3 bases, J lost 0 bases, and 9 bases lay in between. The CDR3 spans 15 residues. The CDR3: CASSFSRSSYNEQFF. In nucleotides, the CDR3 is TGTGCCAGCAGTTTTTCCCGAAGCTCCTACAATGAGCAGTTCTTC.

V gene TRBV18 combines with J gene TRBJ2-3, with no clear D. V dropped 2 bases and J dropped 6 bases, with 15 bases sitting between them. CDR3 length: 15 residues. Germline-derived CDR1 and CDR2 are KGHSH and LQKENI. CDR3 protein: CASSPSIIPQDTQYF. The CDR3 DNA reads TGTGCCAGCTCACCATCGATAATCCCGCAGGATACGCAGTATTTT. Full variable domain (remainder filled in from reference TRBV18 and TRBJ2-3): NAGVMQNPRHLVRRRGQEARLRCSPMKGHSHVYWYRQLPEEGLKFMVYLQKENIIDESGMPKERFSAEFPKEGPSILRIQQVVRGDSAAYFCASSPSIIPQDTQYFGPGTRLTVL.

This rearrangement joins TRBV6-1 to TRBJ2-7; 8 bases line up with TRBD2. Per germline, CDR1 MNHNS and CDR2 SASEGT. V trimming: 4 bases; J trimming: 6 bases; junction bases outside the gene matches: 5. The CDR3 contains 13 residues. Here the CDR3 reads CASSAAGVREQYF. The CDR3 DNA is TGTGCCAGCAGTGCAGCGGGAGTCCGCGAGCAGTACTTC.

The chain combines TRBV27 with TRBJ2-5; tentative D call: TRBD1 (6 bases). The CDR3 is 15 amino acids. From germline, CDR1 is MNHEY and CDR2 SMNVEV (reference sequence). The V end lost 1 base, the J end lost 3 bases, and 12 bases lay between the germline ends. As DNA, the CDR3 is TGTGCCAGCAGTTTATATGGACAGAATGAAGAGACCCAGTACTTC. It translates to CASSLYGQNEETQYF.

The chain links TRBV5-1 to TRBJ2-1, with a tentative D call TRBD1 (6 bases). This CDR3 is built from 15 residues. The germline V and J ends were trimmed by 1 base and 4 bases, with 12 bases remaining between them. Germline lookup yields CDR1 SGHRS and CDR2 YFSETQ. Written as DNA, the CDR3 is TGCGCCAGCAGCTTGACAGGGCCCTTGTACAATGAGCAGTTCTTC. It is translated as CASSLTGPLYNEQFF.